Sequencing of this T cell receptor (beta chain) was carried out in a study of human T cells and chemical hapten exposure. Time point indicated: pre-sensitization, week 0. Treatment described: therapeutic diphenylcyclopropenone sensitization with weekly scalp DPC. This clonotype appeared a few times. One entry per CDR3 protein, called by TCRdb with MiXCR from the RACE reads. In the table there are 200,000 to 300,000 distinct CDR3 sequences, about 9% of which are singletons. CDR3 length equals 15 residues. Germline CDR1 and CDR2: KGHSH and LQKENI. V gave up 3 bases and J gave up 0 bases, with 11 bases separating them.

The material sequenced was whole blood, taken in connection with sensitization to the hapten diphenylcyclopropenone (DPC). This clonotype originated in a woman aged 40 to 50 with alopecia areata. Some clones in this sample may be carry-over from other donors' samples. V usage is TRBV18 and J usage is TRBJ1-2; D might be TRBD1 (6 bases). In DNA, the CDR3 is TGTGCCAGCTCACCCCTTCGGGACACTAACTATGGCTACACCTTC. The encoded protein is CASSPLRDTNYGYTF.